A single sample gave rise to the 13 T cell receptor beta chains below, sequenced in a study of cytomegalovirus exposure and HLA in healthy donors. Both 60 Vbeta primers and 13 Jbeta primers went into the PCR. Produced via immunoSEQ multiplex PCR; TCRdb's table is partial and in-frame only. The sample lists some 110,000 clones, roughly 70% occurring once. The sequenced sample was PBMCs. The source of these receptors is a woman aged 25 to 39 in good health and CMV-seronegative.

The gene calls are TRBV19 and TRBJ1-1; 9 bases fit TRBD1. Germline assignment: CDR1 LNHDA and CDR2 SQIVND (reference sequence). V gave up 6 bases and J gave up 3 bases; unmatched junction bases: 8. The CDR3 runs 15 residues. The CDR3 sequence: CASSPSYRGHTEAFF. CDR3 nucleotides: TGTGCCAGTAGCCCAAGCTACAGGGGGCACACTGAAGCTTTCTTT.

CDR3 sequence reads: CASSRRGETQYF. The CDR3 DNA reads as TGTGCCAGTAGCCGCAGGGGGGAGACCCAGTACTTC. This chain connects TRBV19 to TRBJ2-5, with TRBD1 matching 7 bases. In germline, CDR1 is LNHDA, CDR2 SQIVND (reference sequence). This CDR3 is 12 amino acids long. V lost 6 bases and J lost 5; bases outside the gene matches: 3.

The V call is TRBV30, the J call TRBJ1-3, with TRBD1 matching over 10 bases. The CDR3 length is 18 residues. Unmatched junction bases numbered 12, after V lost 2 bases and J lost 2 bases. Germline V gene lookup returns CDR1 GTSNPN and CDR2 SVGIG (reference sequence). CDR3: CAWSTGTGDPFAGNTIYF. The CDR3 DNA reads TGTGCCTGGAGTACCGGGACAGGGGATCCATTTGCTGGAAACACCATATATTTT.

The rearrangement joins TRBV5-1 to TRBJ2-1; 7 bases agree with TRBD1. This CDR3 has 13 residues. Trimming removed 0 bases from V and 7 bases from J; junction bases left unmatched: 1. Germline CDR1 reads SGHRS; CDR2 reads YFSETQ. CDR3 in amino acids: CASSLVTGNEQFF. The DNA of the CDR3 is TGCGCCAGCAGCTTGGTGACAGGGAATGAGCAGTTCTTC.

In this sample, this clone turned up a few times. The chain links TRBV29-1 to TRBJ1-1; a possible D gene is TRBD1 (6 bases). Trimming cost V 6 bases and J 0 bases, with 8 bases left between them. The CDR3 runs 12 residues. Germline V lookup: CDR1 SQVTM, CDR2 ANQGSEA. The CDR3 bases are TGCAGCGTGGGGGCCTTGAACACTGAAGCTTTCTTT. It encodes CSVGALNTEAFF.

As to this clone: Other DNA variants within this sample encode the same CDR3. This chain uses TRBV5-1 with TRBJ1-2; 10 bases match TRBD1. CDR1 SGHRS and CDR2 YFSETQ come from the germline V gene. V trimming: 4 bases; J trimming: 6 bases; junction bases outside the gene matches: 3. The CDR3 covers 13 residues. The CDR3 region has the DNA TGCGCCAGCAGCCTCGGGACAGGGGATGGCTACACCTTC. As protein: CASSLGTGDGYTF.

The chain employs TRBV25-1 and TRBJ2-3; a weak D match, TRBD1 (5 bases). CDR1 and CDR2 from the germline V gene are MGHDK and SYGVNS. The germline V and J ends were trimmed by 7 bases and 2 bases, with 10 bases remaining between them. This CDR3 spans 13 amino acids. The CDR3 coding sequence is TGTGCCAGCAACTCACAGGTCACAGATACGCAGTATTTT. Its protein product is CASNSQVTDTQYF.

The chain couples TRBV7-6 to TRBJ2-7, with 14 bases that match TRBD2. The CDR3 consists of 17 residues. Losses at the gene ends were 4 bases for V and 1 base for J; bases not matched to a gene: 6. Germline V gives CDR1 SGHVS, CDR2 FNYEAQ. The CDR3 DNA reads TGTGCCAGCAGCTCCGGGACTAGCGGGAGTCAGTCCTACGAGCAGTACTTC. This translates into CASSSGTSGSQSYEQYF.

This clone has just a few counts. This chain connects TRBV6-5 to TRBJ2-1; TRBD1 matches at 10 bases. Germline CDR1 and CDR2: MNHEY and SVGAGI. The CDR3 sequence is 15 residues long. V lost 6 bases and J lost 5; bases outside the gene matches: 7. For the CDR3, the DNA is TGTGCCAGCAGCCAGGAGGGGACAGGGGACAATGAGCAGTTCTTC. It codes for CASSQEGTGDNEQFF.

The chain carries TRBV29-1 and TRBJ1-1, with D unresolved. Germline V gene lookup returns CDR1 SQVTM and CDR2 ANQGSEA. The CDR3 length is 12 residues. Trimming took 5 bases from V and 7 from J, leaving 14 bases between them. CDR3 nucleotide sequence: TGCAGCGTTTGCCGAGACTGCCTTGAAGCTTTCTTT. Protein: CSVCRDCLEAFF. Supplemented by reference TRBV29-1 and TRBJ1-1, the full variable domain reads SAVISQKPSRDICQRGTSLTIQCQVDSQVTMMFWYRQQPGQSLTLIATANQGSEATYESGFVIDKFPISRPNLTFSTLTVSNMSPEDSSIYLCSVCRDCLEAFFGQGTRLTVV.

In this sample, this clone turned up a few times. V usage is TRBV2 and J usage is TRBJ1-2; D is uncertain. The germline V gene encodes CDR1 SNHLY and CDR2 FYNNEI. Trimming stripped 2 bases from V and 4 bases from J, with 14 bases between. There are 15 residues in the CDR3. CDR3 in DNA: TGTGCCAGCAGTGAATCTGGGTTAAGCGTCTATGGCTACACCTTC. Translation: CASSESGLSVYGYTF. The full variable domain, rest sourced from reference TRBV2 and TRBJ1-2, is EPEVTQTPSHQVTQMGQEVILRCVPISNHLYFYWYRQILGQKVEFLVSFYNNEISEKSEIFDDQFSVERPDGSNFTLKIRSTKLEDSAMYFCASSESGLSVYGYTFGSGTRLTVV.

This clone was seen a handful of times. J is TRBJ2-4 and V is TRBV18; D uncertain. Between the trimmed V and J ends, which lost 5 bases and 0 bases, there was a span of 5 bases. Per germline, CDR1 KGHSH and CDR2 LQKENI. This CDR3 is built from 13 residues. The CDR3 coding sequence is TGTGCCAGCTCAGAGCTAGCCAAAAACATTCAGTACTTC. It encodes CASSELAKNIQYF.

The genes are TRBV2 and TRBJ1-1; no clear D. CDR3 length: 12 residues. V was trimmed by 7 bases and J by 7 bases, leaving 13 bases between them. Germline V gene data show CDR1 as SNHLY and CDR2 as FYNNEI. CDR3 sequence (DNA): TGTGCCAGCAAATTGGCAGGAGGTGAAGCTTTCTTT. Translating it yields CASKLAGGEAFF.